Presented here are 15 T cell receptor beta chains from one specimen sequenced in a study of spatial heterogeneity in lung cancer. TCRdb analysed the 5' RACE reads with MiXCR anew, one entry per CDR3 protein. Of 30,000 to 50,000 distinct CDR3 sequences in the sample, around 5.8% were seen once. The time point is: sample taken at primary tumor resection. The sequenced material consisted of unsorted whole RNA from tumor, nontumor lung or frozen PBMC. This material consisted of PBMCs, taken at surgery. These receptors all stem from a male donor with early-stage non-small cell lung cancer.

This clonotype was detected ten times or more. This chain connects TRBV6-2 or TRBV6-3 to TRBJ1-1, with 11 positions matching TRBD1. The CDR3 is 18 residues long. J was trimmed by 0 bases and V by 6 bases; bases with no gene match: 12. CDR1 and CDR2 from the germline V gene are MNHEY and SVGEGT. CDR3 residues: CASRPIGTGGLMNTEAFF. CDR3 coding DNA: TGTGCCAGCAGGCCCATCGGGACAGGGGGGCTCATGAACACTGAAGCTTTCTTT.

The sample holds a few counts of this clonotype. CDR3 DNA sequence: TGTGCCAGCAGCTTAGCCAGACAGGGACGGGACAATGAGCAGTTCTTC. Amino acid sequence: CASSLARQGRDNEQFF. The V call is TRBV7-2, the J call TRBJ2-1, with 7 bases lining up with TRBD1. Germline V gene data show CDR1 as SGHTA and CDR2 as FQGNSA. There are 16 residues in the CDR3. V lost 0 bases to trimming and J lost 5 bases; unmatched junction nucleotides: 7. The entire variable domain, with the rest obtained from reference TRBV7-2 and TRBJ2-1, is as follows: GAGVSQSPSNKVTEKGKDVELRCDPISGHTALYWYRQSLGQGLEFLIYFQGNSAPDKSGLPSDRFSAERTGGSVSTLTIQRTQQEDSAVYLCASSLARQGRDNEQFFGPGTRLTVL.

This clonotype was recorded a few times. The V gene is TRBV28, the J gene TRBJ1-2, with a tentative D call TRBD1 (5 bases). Germline V gene lookup returns CDR1 MDHEN and CDR2 SYDVKM. The CDR3 spans 15 residues. Trimming took off 3 bases at V and 0 bases at J, with 11 bases between the two ends. The CDR3: CASSLRQISNYGYTF. The CDR3 DNA is TGTGCCAGCAGTTTGCGACAGATATCTAACTATGGCTACACCTTC.

This clonotype was seen ten or more times. This chain joins TRBV7-2 and TRBJ2-3, with 7 bases aligning to TRBD1. This CDR3 has 12 amino acids. CDR1 SGHTA and CDR2 FQGNSA come from the germline V gene. After removal of 4 bases from V and 10 bases from J, the junction contained 5 bases not matched to a gene. The CDR3 spells CASSSHRGAQYF. In DNA, the CDR3 is TGTGCCAGCAGCTCGCACAGGGGTGCGCAGTATTTT.

V gene TRBV12-3 or TRBV12-4 combines with J gene TRBJ1-4; 7 bases line up with TRBD1. After removal of 7 bases from V and 11 bases from J, the junction contained 13 bases not matched to a gene. The CDR3 spans 14 residues. The CDR3, as DNA: TGTGCCAGCACCCGGGACAGCATAATGAGTAAACTGTTTTTT. This gives the protein CASTRDSIMSKLFF.

This clonotype was picked up a small number of times. The J gene is TRBJ2-4, the V gene TRBV19; the D gene is possibly TRBD2 (5 bases). Deletions cut 6 bases from V and 4 bases from J, with 13 bases between. The CDR3 covers 14 residues. Germline CDR1 is LNHDA and CDR2 is SQIVND (reference sequence). The CDR3 here is CASSPPGFKNIQYF. CDR3 coding DNA: TGTGCCAGTAGCCCCCCGGGATTTAAAAACATTCAGTACTTC. The variable domain in full, with the rest retrieved from reference TRBV19 and TRBJ2-4, is DGGITQSPKYLFRKEGQNVTLSCEQNLNHDAMYWYRQDPGQGLRLIYYSQIVNDFQKGDIAEGYSVSREKKESFPLTVTSAQKNPTAFYLCASSPPGFKNIQYFGAGTRLSVL.

This clonotype was observed many times. The genes are TRBV20-1 and TRBJ2-3; TRBD2 aligns across 11 bases. Germline assignment: CDR1 DFQATT and CDR2 SNEGSKA (reference sequence). The CDR3 spans 16 residues. Losses at the gene ends were 0 bases for V and 5 bases for J; bases not matched to a gene: 7. The CDR3 DNA sequence: TGCAGTGCTAGAGAGCCGACTAGCGGGATCCGAGATACGCAGTATTTT. This sequence encodes CSAREPTSGIRDTQYF.

There are many counts of this clonotype. The chain couples TRBV5-6 to TRBJ1-5; no reliable D call. CDR1 and CDR2 from the germline V gene are SGHDT and YYEEEE. The CDR3 covers 14 residues. Trimming shortened V by 1 base and J by 2 bases, and 7 bases separated the two germline ends. CDR3 in amino acids: CASSLYGGNQPQHF. In nucleotides, the CDR3 is TGTGCCAGCAGCTTGTATGGGGGCAATCAGCCCCAGCATTTT.

This clonotype was picked up a small number of times. The gene calls are TRBV5-4 and TRBJ2-1; 10 nucleotides agree with TRBD1. The CDR3 sequence is 15 residues long. V dropped 0 bases and J dropped 6; count of bases not matched to a gene: 3. Germline assignment: CDR1 SGHNT and CDR2 YYREEE (reference sequence). CDR3 in DNA: TGTGCCAGCAGCTTGGGACAGGGGGCTCTCAATGAGCAGTTCTTC. It encodes CASSLGQGALNEQFF.

Here the CDR3 reads CATSARGYNEQFF. In nucleotides, the CDR3 is TGTGCCACCAGCGCCAGGGGATACAATGAGCAGTTCTTC. The V gene is TRBV24-1, the J gene TRBJ2-1; tentatively, D is TRBD1 (6 bases). Germline V CDR1 and CDR2: KGHDR, SFDVKD. The CDR3 runs 13 residues. V dropped 7 bases and J dropped 4 bases, with 10 bases sitting between them.

This clonotype was counted at least ten times. V is TRBV29-1 and J is TRBJ2-3; D is possibly TRBD2 (6 bases). CDR1 and CDR2 (germline): SQVTM, ANQGSEA. V lost 7 bases to trimming and J lost 4 bases, with 12 bases between them. This CDR3 has 12 amino acids. CDR3 residues: CSGGGGSDTQYF. The CDR3 DNA is TGCAGCGGTGGAGGAGGGTCAGATACGCAGTATTTT.

The sample holds many counts of this clonotype. This chain joins TRBV10-3 and TRBJ1-2; a weak D match, TRBD1 (5 bases). V shed 0 bases and J shed 4 bases, with 9 bases lying between them. The CDR3 loop spans 14 amino acids. Germline V lookup: CDR1 ENHRY, CDR2 SYGVKD. DNA of the CDR3: TGTGCCATCAGTGAGTCGGGGGATGGCTATGGCTACACCTTC. Protein sequence: CAISESGDGYGYTF.

This clonotype was detected a few times. This chain uses TRBV5-1 with TRBJ2-7; TRBD2 matches at 7 bases. This CDR3 is built from 14 residues. CDR1 is SGHRS, CDR2 YFSETQ, per germline. Germline trimming cut 3 bases from V and 6 bases from J; bases unmatched to any gene: 9. CDR3 sequence (DNA): TGCGCCAGCAGCTCCACCGGGAGGAGGGCCGAGCAGTACTTC. Protein product: CASSSTGRRAEQYF.

This clonotype was found many times. The chain carries TRBV4-1 and TRBJ1-1; no clear D gene. The CDR3 runs to 18 residues. V lost 3 bases to trimming and J lost 4 bases, with 24 bases between them. Germline loops: CDR1 MGHRA, CDR2 YSYEKL. In DNA, the CDR3 is TGCGCCAGCAGCCATTATACACGGAGTCGGGGAGGAAGCACTGAAGCTTTCTTT. This codes for CASSHYTRSRGGSTEAFF.

The CDR3 protein is CASSQVLGSQFF. In DNA, the CDR3 is TGTGCCAGCAGCCAAGTTCTGGGGTCCCAGTTCTTC. V is TRBV3-1 and J is TRBJ2-1; no reliable D call. The germline V gene encodes CDR1 LGHDT and CDR2 YNNKEL (reference sequence). V lost 1 base and J lost 13, with 11 bases in between. This CDR3 spans 12 amino acids.